This record covers a single T cell receptor (beta chain). Its antigen is unidentified. The junction and the germline gene differ at one end; a read error may be behind it. The data are from a study of post-analysis software for immune sequencing data. Study-level findings and limits: By F measure, strong co-clustering occurred among samples prepared in the same batch.

Unique molecular identifiers were built into the TCR beta cDNA libraries. One entry per CDR3 protein, called by TCRdb with MiXCR from the PCR reads. Here the sample spans roughly 870,000 distinct CDR3 sequences, 53% being singletons. This sequence was found in a girl under 18 with multiple sclerosis. The sequencing sample was made of blood.

CDR3 residues: CASSLVGGSAYEQYF. The CDR3 nucleotides are TGTGCCAGCAGCTTGGTCGGGGGGTCAGCCTACGAGCAGTACTTC. The chain employs TRBV5-1 and TRBJ2-7, with TRBD2 matching 7 bases. The germline V gene has CDR1 SGHRS and CDR2 YFSETQ. The CDR3 length is 15 residues.